These 2 T cell receptor beta chains share one sample of origin, sequenced in a study of CXCR3-negative and CXCR3-positive naive CD8 T cells. TRB cDNA was prepared as libraries by UMI-labeled 5' RACE. TCRdb re-called the 5' RACE reads, yielding one record per CDR3 amino acid sequence without DNA. The clone table shows 8,000 or so distinct CDR3 sequences, with the ten largest holding roughly 1.5%. Sequencing used naive CXCR3- CD8+ T cells from blood. Specified subset: CD45RO-CCR7+CD27+CD95- naive CD8+ T cells lacking CXCR3 (TNR3-). Receptors originate from a human donor in good health. Some clones in this sample may be carry-over from other donors' samples.

The chain recombines TRBV29-1 with TRBJ2-3; the TCRdb call, TRBD1, lacks DNA for checking. This CDR3 is 14 amino acids long. Germline loops: CDR1 SQVTM, CDR2 ANQGSEA. CDR3 amino acids: CSLPGQPGADTQYF.

The rearrangement uses TRBV29-1 and TRBJ2-3; no DNA is available, so the TRBD2 call from TCRdb remains unchecked. Germline lookup yields CDR1 SQVTM and CDR2 ANQGSEA. The CDR3 is made up of 14 amino acids. This CDR3 reads CSADPEVRTDTQYF.